This T cell receptor (beta chain) was found in a study of blood T cell repertoires in COVID-19. Generated by immunoSEQ multiplex PCR, the TCRdb table keeps only in-frame clones and is missing some. The sample carries about 210,000 clones, about four fifths recorded once. Germline loops: CDR1 SQVTM, CDR2 ANQGSEA. CDR3 length: 13 amino acids. Trimming shortened V by 5 bases and J by 0 bases, and 9 bases separated the two germline ends. V gene TRBV29-1 combines with J gene TRBJ2-3; no firm D call. This receptor was identified in a woman in her forties with active or convalescent COVID-19. The sequenced sample was peripheral blood. The CDR3 protein is CSVRVPSTDTQYF. CDR3 DNA: TGCAGCGTTCGGGTCCCTAGCACAGATACGCAGTATTTT.